The rows below give T cell receptor beta chains drawn from one sample of a study of cytomegalovirus exposure and HLA in healthy donors. TCRdb's copy holds only in-frame clones and misses some; the assay was immunoSEQ multiplex PCR. The table has roughly 20,000 clones, 60% to 80% seen once. Sequencing was done on a sample of PBMCs. Receptors originate from a man aged 18 to 29 in good health and CMV-seronegative. CDR3s include the opening cysteine and the closing phenylalanine or tryptophan. A D gene is named only where the DNA matches it firmly. The size of a clone is reported for some rows only, either as once, few or many, or as a class for expanded clones.

V: TRBV12-5
size: few
D: TRBD2
J: TRBJ2-7
DNA: TGTGCTAGTGGTTTGGGGTCTAGCGGGGCGACACTTAACTTC
CDR3: CASGLGSSGATLNF

V: TRBV9
size: few
D: NA
J: TRBJ1-5
DNA: TGTGCCAGCAGCGTAGCGCCAGGCAGCAATCAGCCCCAGCATTTT
CDR3: CASSVAPGSNQPQHF

V: TRBV29-1
size: NA
D: TRBD1
J: TRBJ2-5
DNA: TGCAGCGCACAGGGGGCCGGAGAGACCCAGTACTTC
CDR3: CSAQGAGETQYF

V: TRBV30
size: NA
D: NA
J: TRBJ2-2
DNA: TGTGCCTGGAGTGTACACTCTGGGCCTCCCCCCACCGGGGAGCTGTTTTTT
CDR3: CAWSVHSGPPPTGELFF

V: TRBV5-7
size: NA
D: NA
J: TRBJ2-7
DNA: TGTGCCAGCAGCTTGGACGGCTACGAGCAGTACTTC
CDR3: CASSLDGYEQYF

V: TRBV6-5
size: NA
D: TRBD1
J: TRBJ2-7
DNA: TGTGCCAGCAGGGATGACAGGGGCCACGAGCAGTACTTC
CDR3: CASRDDRGHEQYF

V: TRBV4-1
size: NA
D: TRBD2
J: TRBJ2-3
DNA: TGCGCCAGCAGCCAAGTAGCGGGAGCCCAGTATTTT
CDR3: CASSQVAGAQYF

V: TRBV6-5
size: NA
D: TRBD1
J: TRBJ1-5
DNA: TGTGCCAGCAGCAGGACAGGGGAGACTAATCAGCCCCAGCATTTT
CDR3: CASSRTGETNQPQHF

V: TRBV4-3
size: NA
D: TRBD1
J: TRBJ1-2
DNA: TGCGCCAGCAGCCAAGAAAGGACAGGTGGCCTGGGATTTGGCTACACCTTC
CDR3: CASSQERTGGLGFGYTF

V: TRBV20-1
size: NA
D: NA
J: TRBJ1-1
DNA: TGCAGTGCCATCCGAGGGCGCGAAGCTTTCTTT
CDR3: CSAIRGREAFF

V: TRBV5-4
size: once
D: TRBD1
J: TRBJ1-1
DNA: TGTGCCAGCAGCTCCGACAGGGGGCAAGCTTTCTTT
CDR3: CASSSDRGQAFF

V: TRBV7-2
size: NA
D: TRBD1
J: TRBJ1-2
DNA: TGTGCCAGCAGCCCCCTCGACAGGGCTTCAGATGGCTACACCTTC
CDR3: CASSPLDRASDGYTF

V: TRBV29-1
size: NA
D: NA
J: TRBJ1-2
DNA: TGCAGCGTTGAAATCCCGAGGAACGGCTACACCTTC
CDR3: CSVEIPRNGYTF

V: TRBV9
size: NA
D: TRBD1
J: TRBJ2-2
DNA: TGTGCCAGCAGCGTAGCGACAGGGAACAACGGGGAGCTGTTTTTT
CDR3: CASSVATGNNGELFF

V: TRBV30
size: once
D: NA
J: TRBJ2-7
DNA: TGTGCCTGGAGTGTACTCCCTCAGGGGCCTCTGTACGAGCAGTACTTC
CDR3: CAWSVLPQGPLYEQYF

V: TRBV11-2
size: NA
D: TRBD1
J: TRBJ2-2
DNA: TGTGCCAGCAGCTTAATACAGGGGGCCACCGGGGAGCTGTTTTTT
CDR3: CASSLIQGATGELFF

V: TRBV16
size: few
D: TRBD1
J: TRBJ2-1
DNA: TGTGCCAGCAGCTTATGGGACAGCTACAATGAGCAGTTCTTC
CDR3: CASSLWDSYNEQFF

V: TRBV23-1
size: NA
D: TRBD1
J: TRBJ1-5
DNA: TGCGCCAGCACCGGGACGGACAGGGCGCATCAGCCCCAGCATTTT
CDR3: CASTGTDRAHQPQHF

V: TRBV29-1
size: NA
D: NA
J: TRBJ2-4
DNA: TGCAGCGTTGAAGATCAGGGCAGGGGATGGCAAAACATTCAGTACTTC
CDR3: CSVEDQGRGWQNIQYF

V: TRBV29-1
size: once
D: NA
J: TRBJ2-3
DNA: TGCAGCGCTGTCAGGGTTTCTAGCACAGATACGCAGTATTTT
CDR3: CSAVRVSSTDTQYF

V: TRBV30
size: NA
D: NA
J: TRBJ2-5
DNA: TGTGCCTGGAGTAGGGAGTTGGAGGAGACCCAGTACTTC
CDR3: CAWSRELEETQYF

V: TRBV4-2
size: NA
D: NA
J: TRBJ2-5
DNA: TGTGCCAGCAGCCAAGTAAGAGGGGAGACCCAGTACTTC
CDR3: CASSQVRGETQYF

V: TRBV29-1
size: NA
D: TRBD1
J: TRBJ2-7
DNA: TGCAGCGTTGAAGACGTGACAGGGGGCTACGAGCAGTACTTC
CDR3: CSVEDVTGGYEQYF

V: TRBV30
size: NA
D: TRBD1
J: TRBJ1-4
DNA: TGTGCCTGGAGAGACAGGGGGTTAAGGAAAAAACTGTTTTTT
CDR3: CAWRDRGLRKKLFF

V: TRBV2
size: few
D: NA
J: TRBJ2-5
DNA: TGTGCCAGCAGTGAAGGACGAGGCGGGACAGTACAAGAGACCCAGTACTTC
CDR3: CASSEGRGGTVQETQYF

V: TRBV4-3
size: NA
D: TRBD1
J: TRBJ1-2
DNA: TGCGCCAGCAGCCAAGATATGGGACAGGGTACTCTAGTGGGCTATGGCTACACCTTC
CDR3: CASSQDMGQGTLVGYGYTF